One sample yielded the 25 T cell receptor beta chains listed below, sequenced in a study of neurological immune-mediated disorders. MiXCR, run by TCRdb on the 5' RACE reads, gives a single entry per CDR3 protein. Counted here are some 79,000 distinct CDR3 sequences, less than 15% occurring once; the ten biggest clones make up about 6.8%. Sequences were obtained from PBMCs. All receptors derive from a woman aged 45 to 65 in good health.

Ten or more counts support this clonotype. The V and J genes are TRBV7-2 and TRBJ2-7; D is unresolved. The CDR3 sequence is 14 residues long. With 3 bases removed from V and 1 base from J, the gap between germline ends came to 10 bases. Germline lookup yields CDR1 SGHTA and CDR2 FQGNSA. CDR3 DNA: TGTGCCAGCAGCTTTTCCACGCAGTCCTACGAGCAGTACTTC. Protein product: CASSFSTQSYEQYF.

This clonotype was seen repeatedly, ten times or more. The chain has TRBV20-1 and TRBJ2-1; D gene unclear. Germline lookup yields CDR1 DFQATT and CDR2 SNEGSKA (reference sequence). The CDR3 totals 14 residues. V gave up 1 base and J gave up 5 bases, with 12 bases separating them. DNA for the CDR3: TGCAGTGCTAGAGTCCAGCCAGCAGACAATGAGCAGTTCTTC. This translates into CSARVQPADNEQFF.

This clonotype showed up many times. CDR3 bases: TGTGCCAGCAGTTCCCCCGGGGGAGGGAACACTGAAGCTTTCTTT. Protein sequence: CASSSPGGGNTEAFF. The J gene is TRBJ1-1, the V gene TRBV28; possible D gene TRBD1, 5 bases. Germline V CDR1 and CDR2: MDHEN, SYDVKM. The ends were cut back, 4 bases at V and 1 base at J, with 13 bases in the middle. The CDR3 covers 15 residues.

This clonotype was observed many times. The chain joins TRBV24-1 to TRBJ2-1; D possibly corresponds to TRBD1 (5 bases). CDR3 length: 16 residues. Trimming left V 2 bases short and J 5 bases short, with 15 bases between. Per germline, CDR1 KGHDR and CDR2 SFDVKD. CDR3 sequence (DNA): TGTGCCACCAGTGATTATACGGACAAGTGGGACAATGAGCAGTTCTTC. This codes for CATSDYTDKWDNEQFF.

This clonotype was recorded at least ten times. The chain's CDR3 is CSAMTGTGGRLGGYTF. The CDR3 region has the DNA TGCAGTGCTATGACCGGGACAGGGGGCAGATTGGGTGGCTACACCTTC. The rearrangement uses TRBV20-1 and TRBJ1-2, with 12 bases that match TRBD1. J gave up 7 bases and V 4 bases, and 13 bases lay outside the gene matches. CDR3 length equals 16 residues. Germline V gene sequence: CDR1 DFQATT, CDR2 SNEGSKA (reference sequence).

This chain joins TRBV12-3 or TRBV12-4 and TRBJ2-3, with 9 bases identical to TRBD2. The CDR3 has 19 residues. Trimming took 5 bases from V and 0 from J; bases not matched to a gene: 15. CDR3 amino acids: CASSLKMRGGTTSTDTQYF. The CDR3 DNA is TGTGCCAGCAGTCTGAAGATGCGGGGGGGCACAACTAGCACAGATACGCAGTATTTT.

There are many counts of this clonotype. This sequence joins TRBV7-2 and TRBJ2-3; no reliable D call. This CDR3 spans 15 amino acids. Germline V lookup: CDR1 SGHTA, CDR2 FQGNSA. V dropped 2 bases and J dropped 2 bases, with 11 bases sitting between them. DNA for the CDR3: TGTGCCAGCAGCTTACAAGGACCTAACACAGATACGCAGTATTTT. Protein sequence: CASSLQGPNTDTQYF.

This clonotype was counted at least ten times. This chain joins TRBV29-1 and TRBJ2-5; the match to TRBD2 covers 7 bases. V lost 6 bases, J lost 5 bases, and 12 bases stayed unmatched. CDR1 and CDR2 (germline): SQVTM, ANQGSEA. This CDR3 is built from 14 residues. CDR3 in amino acids: CSVVGFRGEETQYF. CDR3 coding DNA: TGCAGCGTGGTGGGATTTCGGGGGGAGGAGACCCAGTACTTC.

This clonotype was recorded many times. V and J are TRBV5-1 and TRBJ2-1, with 7 bases aligning to TRBD1. The V gene end was trimmed by 3 bases and the J gene end by 13 bases; junction bases not matched to a gene: 7. The CDR3 runs 12 residues. CDR1 is SGHRS, CDR2 YFSETQ, per germline. CDR3 loop: CASSSQGELQFF. CDR3 bases: TGCGCCAGCAGCTCCCAGGGGGAGCTTCAGTTCTTC.

Concerning this clonotype itself: A clone one base away is much larger, so this may be a read error. This chain joins TRBV7-6 and TRBJ2-7; D is ambiguous. Germline loops: CDR1 SGHVS, CDR2 FNYEAQ. The CDR3 is made up of 14 amino acids. The CDR3 reads CDSSLLAGPYEQYF. The CDR3 nucleotides are TGTGACAGCAGCTTATTGGCTGGGCCCTACGAGCAGTACTTC.

The rearrangement uses TRBV28 and TRBJ1-2; tentative D call: TRBD1 (6 bases). The CDR3 consists of 13 residues. The V gene's germline CDR1 is MDHEN and CDR2 SYDVKM. V was cut by 5 bases and J by 3 bases, with 10 bases left in between. The CDR3 region has the DNA TGTGCCAGCAGTAGACAGGACCACTATGGCTACACCTTC. Its protein product is CASSRQDHYGYTF.

V usage is TRBV18 and J usage is TRBJ1-4; TRBD1 matches at 11 bases. The ends lost 3 bases at V and 10 bases at J; junction bases unmatched: 13. The CDR3 runs to 17 residues. CDR1 is KGHSH and CDR2 is LQKENI in the germline V gene. CDR3 protein: CASSPRTGGTGIAKLFF. The CDR3 bases are TGTGCCAGCTCACCCCGGACAGGGGGCACGGGAATCGCAAAACTGTTTTTT.

This clonotype was observed many times. The genes are TRBV20-1 and TRBJ2-3, with D perhaps TRBD2 (5 bases). CDR1 and CDR2 from the germline V gene are DFQATT and SNEGSKA (reference sequence). Trimming took off 3 bases at V and 6 bases at J, with 16 bases between the two ends. There are 14 residues in the CDR3. CDR3 coding DNA: TGCAGTGCTAGTTTGGGTCGAGGCGGGGATACGCAGTATTTT. It yields the protein CSASLGRGGDTQYF.

On this clonotype: It may be a read error: a sequence one base away is much more abundant. This chain connects TRBV6-5 to TRBJ2-5; a weak D match, TRBD2 (7 bases). The V gene lost 5 bases and the J gene lost 5 bases, with 18 bases spanning the gap. Germline V gene lookup returns CDR1 MNHEY and CDR2 SVGAGI. The CDR3 length is 15 residues. The CDR3 is CASSRVSGGRETQYF. For the CDR3, the DNA is TGTGCCAGCAGTCGGGTATCGGGGGGCCGGGAGACCCAGTACTTC.

This clonotype showed up many times. The V and J genes are TRBV10-3 and TRBJ2-3; 12 bases align to TRBD2. CDR3 size: 17 residues. The trim removed 4 bases at V and 4 bases at J, leaving 9 bases unmatched. Germline assignment: CDR1 ENHRY and CDR2 SYGVKD. Here the CDR3 reads CAISAASGGAGADTQYF. CDR3 coding DNA: TGTGCCATCAGTGCGGCTAGCGGGGGGGCTGGGGCAGATACGCAGTATTTT.

In regard to this clonotype: This may come from a read error, since a much larger clone is one base off. The chain carries TRBV20-1 and TRBJ2-7; D gene unclear. V was pared by 7 bases and J by 2 bases, with 15 bases between. The CDR3 length is 13 residues. Germline CDR1 DFQATT, CDR2 SNEGSKA (reference sequence). CDR3 sequence: CSVRPTATYEQYF. The DNA for the CDR3 is TGCAGTGTTAGGCCCACAGCTACCTACGAGCAGTACTTC.

The chain recombines TRBV6-6 with TRBJ1-5; D perhaps matches TRBD1 (6 bases). The germline gives CDR1 MNHNY, CDR2 SVGAGI (reference sequence). CDR3 length equals 15 residues. Deletions cut 6 bases from V and 4 bases from J, with 16 bases between. This CDR3 is CASSSGTPLNQPQHF. The CDR3 DNA sequence: TGTGCCAGCAGCTCCGGGACACCTTTAAATCAGCCCCAGCATTTT.

Remarks on this clonotype: This could be a read error, since a much larger clone is one nucleotide away. The chain links TRBV7-9 to TRBJ2-3; tentative D call: TRBD2 (6 bases). Germline V gene data show CDR1 as SEHNR and CDR2 as FQNEAQ (reference sequence). The CDR3 runs to 15 residues. V shed 3 bases and J shed 2 bases, with 12 bases lying between them. This CDR3 reads CASSFMRGNTDTQYF. CDR3 DNA sequence: TGTGCCAGCAGCTTCATGCGGGGAAACACAGATACGCAGTATTTT. The full variable domain, its missing parts supplied by reference TRBV7-9 and TRBJ2-3, is DTGVSQNPRHKITKRGQNVTFRCDPISEHNRLYWYRQTLGQGPEFLTYFQNEAQLEKSRLLSDRFSAERPKGSFSTLEIQRTEQGDSAMYLCASSFMRGNTDTQYFGPGTRLTVL.

Ten or more counts support this clonotype. V is TRBV20-1 and J is TRBJ2-1; TRBD1 might be the D (6 bases). The CDR3 is 15 amino acids. Germline CDR1 DFQATT, CDR2 SNEGSKA (reference sequence). The V gene lost 0 bases and the J gene lost 4 bases, with 13 bases spanning the gap. The CDR3 sequence: CSARERDRPYNEQFF. The CDR3 DNA reads as TGCAGTGCTAGAGAAAGAGACAGGCCTTACAATGAGCAGTTCTTC.

This clonotype was recorded many times. Here the CDR3 reads CASSPSGDTDTQYF. The CDR3 DNA follows: TGCGCCAGCAGTCCGTCCGGGGACACAGATACGCAGTATTTT. The chain couples TRBV5-1 to TRBJ2-3, with D possibly TRBD2 on 5 matching bases. Germline lookup yields CDR1 SGHRS and CDR2 YFSETQ. V shed 5 bases and J shed 2 bases, with 12 bases lying between them. The CDR3 contains 14 residues.

This clonotype was seen at least ten times. The chain joins TRBV5-1 to TRBJ2-3, with D perhaps matching TRBD1 (6 bases). Trimming removed 4 bases from V and 0 bases from J, with 15 bases in between. CDR1 is SGHRS, CDR2 YFSETQ, per germline. The CDR3 has 16 amino acids. CDR3 protein: CASSGGGGFSTDTQYF. The DNA for the CDR3 is TGCGCCAGCAGCGGGGGCGGAGGCTTCAGCACAGATACGCAGTATTTT.

A single count supports this clonotype. V is TRBV24-1 and J is TRBJ2-4, with D possibly being TRBD2 (6 bases). Trimming pared 8 bases from V and 0 bases from J, leaving 7 bases between. CDR1 and CDR2 (germline): KGHDR, SFDVKD. CDR3 size: 13 residues. The CDR3 loop is CATKGLAKNIQYF. CDR3 DNA: TGTGCCACCAAGGGACTAGCCAAAAACATTCAGTACTTC.

The chain recombines TRBV6-6 with TRBJ2-5; D gene uncertain. The germline gives CDR1 MNHNY, CDR2 SVGAGI (reference sequence). The CDR3 runs to 11 residues. V was shortened by 9 bases and J by 5 bases, with 10 bases between the two germline ends. CDR3 protein: CASGQLETQYF. For the CDR3, the DNA is TGTGCCAGTGGGCAGTTGGAGACCCAGTACTTC.

The genes are TRBV4-1 and TRBJ2-5; 8 bases align to TRBD1. V gave up 1 base and J gave up 7 bases; unmatched junction bases: 11. This CDR3 is 16 amino acids long. CDR1 MGHRA and CDR2 YSYEKL come from the germline V gene. The CDR3 DNA sequence: TGCGCCAGCAGCCAAGGACAGGGGATGGGTGGGTTGACCCAGTACTTC. It encodes CASSQGQGMGGLTQYF.

There are many counts of this clonotype. The genes are TRBV6-5 and TRBJ2-2; D gene uncertain. This CDR3 contains 15 residues. Germline loops: CDR1 MNHEY, CDR2 SVGAGI. The V gene lost 4 bases and the J gene lost 6 bases, with 15 bases spanning the gap. The CDR3 DNA is TGTGCCAGCAGTTTAAAGACCTATGGGGCCGGGGAGCTGTTTTTT. Translated, it gives CASSLKTYGAGELFF.